A selection of T cell receptor beta chains follows, all from one sample in a study of early stage breast cancer tumors. The repertoire was sequenced with immunoSEQ multiplex PCR; TCRdb's copy has only in-frame clones and lacks some. The sample lists more than 5,000 clones, roughly three quarters seen once, with 15% to 19% in the top ten. Material for sequencing was breast tumor tissue. The source of these receptors is a person between 55 and 69 years old with breast cancer. Both conserved end residues are part of each CDR3. A D gene is named only where the DNA matches it firmly. Some rows mark clone size as missing; the rest say once, few, many or name a class of expanded clone.

.	TRBV7-9	.	TRBJ2-7	TGTGCCAGCAGCTCCACACTCGTTTTTCCCTACGAGCAGTACTTC	CASSSTLVFPYEQYF
TRBD1	TRBV11-2	once	TRBJ2-2	TGTGCCAGCACCAGGGACAGGGGGCCACCCGGGGAGCTGTTTTTT	CASTRDRGPPGELFF
TRBD1	TRBV19	.	TRBJ1-3	TGTGCCACTGGGACAGTTCCTGGAAACACCATATATTTT	CATGTVPGNTIYF
TRBD1	TRBV6-1	once	TRBJ1-1	TGTGCCAGCATCCGGGACAGGGTAAACACTGAAGCTTTCTTT	CASIRDRVNTEAFF
.	TRBV18	.	TRBJ1-5	TGTGCCAGCTCACCTAACTCTGCTGGGCCCCAGCATTTT	CASSPNSAGPQHF
.	TRBV7-8	few	TRBJ1-4	TGTGCCAGCAGCTATTTACAGGGTCCTAGTGAAAAACTGTTTTTT	CASSYLQGPSEKLFF
.	TRBV11-2	.	TRBJ1-1	TGTGCCAGCAGCGTATTGGCAGGGGTGGGAACTGAAGCTTTCTTT	CASSVLAGVGTEAFF
.	TRBV28	.	TRBJ2-7	TGTGCCAGCACCTTGGGCCTAGCGTCTTCCTACGAGCAGTACTTC	CASTLGLASSYEQYF
.	TRBV5-4	.	TRBJ1-2	TGTGCCAGCAGCATGTTGGGCGGGAACTATGGCTACACCTTC	CASSMLGGNYGYTF
.	TRBV7-8	few	TRBJ1-3	TGTGCCAGCAGCTTAAGGACATTGGGAAACACCATATATTTT	CASSLRTLGNTIYF
TRBD1	TRBV5-1	.	TRBJ2-7	TGCGCCAGCAGCTTGGGACAGGGGGCCCTCTCCTACGAGCAGTACTTC	CASSLGQGALSYEQYF
TRBD1	TRBV18	.	TRBJ1-2	TGTGCCAGCTCATCAGGGGGCTATGGCTACACCTTC	CASSSGGYGYTF
TRBD1	TRBV18	.	TRBJ1-5	TGTGCCAGCTCACCACCCCCAGGGGGTCGAAATCAGCCCCAGCATTTT	CASSPPPGGRNQPQHF
TRBD1	TRBV9	.	TRBJ2-2	TGTGCCAGCAGCGTAGACGGACAGGGGACCGGGGAGCTGTTTTTT	CASSVDGQGTGELFF
TRBD1	TRBV11-1	.	TRBJ2-7	TGTGCCAGCAGCACCAGACAGGGGGCGAGGTCCTACGAGCAGTACTTC	CASSTRQGARSYEQYF
TRBD2	TRBV5-1	.	TRBJ2-5	TGCGCCAGCAGCCGACTAGCAATGGTTCAAGAGACCCAGTACTTC	CASSRLAMVQETQYF
TRBD1	TRBV14	.	TRBJ1-5	TGTGCCAGCAGCCAAGGACAGGGCGTTAATCAGCCCCAGCATTTT	CASSQGQGVNQPQHF
TRBD2	TRBV7-9	few	TRBJ2-7	TGTGCCAGCAGCTTAGTTAGCGGGAGGGCCCACGAGCAGTACTTC	CASSLVSGRAHEQYF
.	TRBV29-1	.	TRBJ2-2	TGCAGCGTTGGCGCTAGCGTGGACACCGGGGAGCTGTTTTTT	CSVGASVDTGELFF
.	TRBV7-2	.	TRBJ2-3	TGTGCCAGCAGCCCGGACATCGCGCGGAGCACAGATACGCAGTATTTT	CASSPDIARSTDTQYF
.	TRBV5-1	few	TRBJ2-7	TGCGCCAGCAGCTTGGGGACAGACGGCCATGAGTACTTC	CASSLGTDGHEYF
.	TRBV18	.	TRBJ1-4	TGTGCCAGCTCACCATATAGCAGGGCGACTAATGAAAAACTGTTTTTT	CASSPYSRATNEKLFF
.	TRBV9	once	TRBJ2-2	TGTGCCAGCAGCGATCGGACGAACACCGGGGAGCTGTTTTTT	CASSDRTNTGELFF
.	TRBV27	.	TRBJ2-7	TGTGCCAGCGGACAGTTCCGTCTCGAGCAGTACTTC	CASGQFRLEQYF
.	TRBV10-2	few	TRBJ2-2	TGCGCCAGCAAAGCAGGGCTTGCCACCGGGGAGCTGTTTTTT	CASKAGLATGELFF
TRBD2	TRBV2	medium-sized	TRBJ2-7	TGTGCCAGCAGTCCGGGACTAGCCTACGAGCAGTACTTC	CASSPGLAYEQYF
.	TRBV5-1	.	TRBJ1-1	TGCGCCAGCAGCTATCAAACAGGAAACACTGAAGCTTTCTTT	CASSYQTGNTEAFF
TRBD2	TRBV10-3	.	TRBJ2-1	TGTGCCATCGGTTGGCGGGAGTGGGATGAGCAGTTCTTC	CAIGWREWDEQFF
.	TRBV30	.	TRBJ2-7	TGTGCCTGGGCAAAGATGCGGAACTACGAGCAGTACTTC	CAWAKMRNYEQYF
TRBD2	TRBV5-1	.	TRBJ2-6	TGCGCCAGCACTCTCGAGGGACTAGCGGGACGTGGGGCCAACGTCCTGACTTTC	CASTLEGLAGRGANVLTF
TRBD2	TRBV27	.	TRBJ2-3	TGTGCCAGCAGTCCCGGGGGGGTACGGACAGATACGCAGTATTTT	CASSPGGVRTDTQYF
.	TRBV27	.	TRBJ1-2	TGTGCCAGCAGTCCGCTAATTGTGGGAACTGGCTACACCTTC	CASSPLIVGTGYTF
TRBD1	TRBV4-2	.	TRBJ1-4	TGTGCCAGCAGCTACCGGGACAGGGAAATTGAAAAACTGTTTTTT	CASSYRDREIEKLFF
.	TRBV5-1	.	TRBJ2-1	TGCGCCAGCAGCCTCCCTACGGATGAGCAGTTCTTC	CASSLPTDEQFF
.	TRBV7-9	.	TRBJ2-3	TGTGCCAGCAGCTTAGTCCCCGGAGAAGTCGCAGATACGCAGTATTTT	CASSLVPGEVADTQYF
.	TRBV11-2	.	TRBJ1-4	TGTGCCAGCAGCTTAGTGGCCCTTAGCGGAAAACTGTTTTTT	CASSLVALSGKLFF